Presented here are 21 T cell receptor beta chains from one specimen sequenced in a study of blood T cell repertoires in COVID-19. The method was immunoSEQ multiplex PCR; TCRdb's version includes in-frame clones alone and lacks a portion of them. The repertoire holds around 200,000 clones, over 75% seen once, with approximately 0.8% in the top ten. The sequencing input was PBMCs or T cells enriched from blood (not recorded which). The origin of the receptors is a woman under 30 who had recovered from COVID-19.

This chain uses TRBV6-2 or TRBV6-3 with TRBJ2-3; no firm D call. CDR1 is MNHEY, CDR2 SVGEGT, per germline. The CDR3 length is 15 residues. V was trimmed by 0 bases and J by 6 bases, leaving 13 bases between them. CDR3 sequence (DNA): TGTGCCAGCAGTTACTCCGGGTTTCAGAGGGATACGCAGTATTTT. Translation: CASSYSGFQRDTQYF.

The chain carries TRBV28 and TRBJ1-1; D gene unclear. Trimming shortened V by 7 bases and J by 11 bases, and 14 bases separated the two germline ends. The germline V gene encodes CDR1 MDHEN and CDR2 SYDVKM. This CDR3 has 11 amino acids. In DNA, the CDR3 is TGTGCCAGCATAGCGGAAGAGGGTGCTTTCTTT. Encoded protein: CASIAEEGAFF. The full variable domain, completed using reference TRBV28 and TRBJ1-1, is DVKVTQSSRYLVKRTGEKVFLECVQDMDHENMFWYRQDPGLGLRLIYFSYDVKMKEKGDIPEGYSVSREKKERFSLILESASTNQTSMYLCASIAEEGAFFGQGTRLTVV.

The chain couples TRBV7-9 to TRBJ1-2; weak D call: TRBD1 (5 bases). V lost 5 bases, J lost 8 bases, and 24 bases lay in between. CDR3 length equals 16 residues. The germline V gene has CDR1 SEHNR and CDR2 FQNEAQ (reference sequence). The CDR3 DNA is TGTGCCAGCAGCCACAGGCCCGGCGACGACGGGTACGGCTACACCTTC. This gives the protein CASSHRPGDDGYGYTF. Variable domain in full (rest from reference TRBV7-9 and TRBJ1-2): DTGVSQNPRHKITKRGQNVTFRCDPISEHNRLYWYRQTLGQGPEFLTYFQNEAQLEKSRLLSDRFSAERPKGSFSTLEIQRTEQGDSAMYLCASSHRPGDDGYGYTFGSGTRLTVV.

The chain links TRBV6-5 to TRBJ2-7; the match to TRBD2 covers 8 bases. Germline V gene lookup returns CDR1 MNHEY and CDR2 SVGAGI. CDR3 length: 12 residues. With 8 bases clipped from V and 2 bases from J, the junction kept 2 bases outside the gene matches. CDR3 residues: CASSAGAYEQYF. CDR3 nucleotides: TGTGCCAGCTCAGCGGGGGCCTACGAGCAGTACTTC.

This chain's CDR3 is CASSPLRDTYNEQFF. CDR3 sequence (DNA): TGTGCCAGCTCACCACTCCGGGACACCTACAATGAGCAGTTCTTC. The chain carries TRBV18 and TRBJ2-1, with a weak D call TRBD1 (6 bases). CDR1 and CDR2 (germline): KGHSH, LQKENI. V was cut by 1 base and J by 2 bases, with 9 bases left in between. The length of the CDR3 is 15 residues.

This sequence joins TRBV3-1 (or the pseudogene TRBV3-2) and TRBJ1-1, with 7 bases that match TRBD1. The ends lost 4 bases at V and 2 bases at J; junction bases unmatched: 4. Per the germline V gene, CDR1 is LGHDT and CDR2 is YNNKEL (reference sequence). This CDR3 contains 14 residues. The DNA of the CDR3 is TGTGCCAGCAGCCGACAGGGAGAAAACACTGAAGCTTTCTTT. This gives the protein CASSRQGENTEAFF.

The rearrangement uses TRBV11-3 and TRBJ1-3; 9 bases map to TRBD1. This CDR3 has 16 residues. V was clipped by 5 bases and J by 7 bases; unmatched bases: 12. The V gene's germline CDR1 is SGHNT and CDR2 YENEEA. CDR3 DNA: TGTGCCAGCAGCCGAACCGGGACAGGGATCCGGAACACCATATATTTT. This sequence encodes CASSRTGTGIRNTIYF.

DNA of the CDR3: TGTGCCAGCAGCCAAAGGGGACAGCAAAGCTCCTACGAGCAGTACTTC. As protein: CASSQRGQQSSYEQYF. The rearrangement uses TRBV3-1 (or the pseudogene TRBV3-2) and TRBJ2-7; TRBD1 matches 7 bases. V was clipped by 2 bases and J by 0 bases; unmatched bases: 7. Germline assignment: CDR1 LGHDT and CDR2 YNNKEL (reference sequence). The CDR3 is 16 residues long.

The rearrangement uses TRBV7-2 and TRBJ1-1; no clear D. Per the germline V gene, CDR1 is SGHTA and CDR2 is FQGNSA. The CDR3 loop spans 15 amino acids. Trimming shortened V by 2 bases and J by 5 bases, and 15 bases separated the two germline ends. The CDR3: CASSLTLGFLTEAFF. CDR3 coding DNA: TGTGCCAGCAGCTTAACGTTGGGCTTCCTGACTGAAGCTTTCTTT.

J is TRBJ1-3 and V is TRBV9; no clear D. Trimming took 2 bases from V and 0 from J, leaving 9 bases between them. This CDR3 spans 15 amino acids. Germline V CDR1 and CDR2: SGDLS, YYNGEE. The CDR3: CASSVSMSSGNTIYF. The CDR3 DNA follows: TGTGCCAGCAGCGTTTCAATGAGCTCTGGAAACACCATATATTTT.

The chain joins TRBV9 to TRBJ1-3; 9 nucleotides align to TRBD1. The CDR3 consists of 15 residues. The germline gives CDR1 SGDLS, CDR2 YYNGEE. V shed 3 bases, J shed 4 bases, and the junction held 5 bases outside the gene matches. DNA for the CDR3: TGTGCCAGCAGCGAACAGGGGGCGCGGGGAAACACCATATATTTT. Translated: CASSEQGARGNTIYF.

This chain joins TRBV29-1 and TRBJ1-1, with D tentatively TRBD1 (5 bases). CDR1 SQVTM and CDR2 ANQGSEA come from the germline V gene. Trimming stripped 6 bases from V and 3 bases from J, with 11 bases between. This CDR3 has 12 residues. The CDR3 loop reads CSVQVADTEAFF. The CDR3 DNA follows: TGCAGCGTACAGGTTGCTGACACTGAAGCTTTCTTT.

The rearrangement joins TRBV6-4 to TRBJ2-1; 10 bases line up with TRBD2. This CDR3 has 14 amino acids. With V trimmed by 4 bases and J by 9 bases, 6 bases remained unmatched. CDR1 and CDR2 (germline): MRHNA, SNTAGT. The CDR3 here is CASSARLAGAEQFF. The CDR3 region has the DNA TGTGCCAGCAGTGCCAGGCTAGCGGGAGCTGAGCAGTTCTTC.

The rearrangement links TRBV3-1 (or the pseudogene TRBV3-2) to TRBJ2-5; D uncertain. The CDR3 is 16 residues long. Germline V gives CDR1 LGHDT, CDR2 YNNKEL (reference sequence). V was pared by 5 bases and J by 4 bases, with 20 bases between. The CDR3 sequence: CASSLRSRGSGETQYF. As DNA, the CDR3 is TGTGCCAGCAGCTTAAGGAGTCGAGGCTCGGGAGAGACCCAGTACTTC.

With regard to this clone: The same CDR3 is also encoded by other DNA sequences in this sample. This chain joins TRBV6-2 or TRBV6-3 and TRBJ2-2; 7 positions match TRBD1. This CDR3 spans 16 amino acids. V was clipped by 2 bases and J by 5 bases; unmatched bases: 8. The germline CDR1 and CDR2 sequences are MNHEY and SVGEGT. CDR3 sequence: CASSYATGQKTGELFF. The CDR3 region has the DNA TGTGCCAGCAGTTACGCCACGGGACAGAAGACCGGGGAGCTGTTTTTT.

This clone was seen only once. The chain joins TRBV28 to TRBJ1-4; 10 nucleotides line up with TRBD1. Germline loops: CDR1 MDHEN, CDR2 SYDVKM. V shed 6 bases and J 5 bases; nucleotides not matched to a gene: 3. CDR3 length: 14 amino acids. CDR3 region: CASRGTGENEKLFF. Here the CDR3 DNA reads TGTGCCAGCAGGGGGACAGGGGAAAATGAAAAACTGTTTTTT.

The genes are TRBV30 and TRBJ2-7; no reliable D call. Germline CDR1 GTSNPN, CDR2 SVGIG (reference sequence). This CDR3 region has 14 residues. Trimming pared 0 bases from V and 6 bases from J, leaving 15 bases between. The CDR3 region is CAWSVSQVRPEQYF. As DNA, the CDR3 is TGTGCCTGGAGTGTATCCCAGGTCCGTCCCGAGCAGTACTTC.

This chain joins TRBV24-1 and TRBJ2-3; the D gene is possibly TRBD1 (5 bases). Trimming took off 2 bases at V and 0 bases at J, with 14 bases between the two ends. There are 17 residues in the CDR3. The germline V gene has CDR1 KGHDR and CDR2 SFDVKD. The chain's CDR3 is CATSDSPVGASTDTQYF. The CDR3 nucleotides are TGTGCCACCAGTGATTCTCCCGTTGGGGCCAGCACAGATACGCAGTATTTT.

The CDR3 DNA reads TGTGCCAGCAGCACAGTAAACGGACAGGGAGGTGAAAAACTGTTTTTT. Translated: CASSTVNGQGGEKLFF. The chain uses TRBV7-8 and TRBJ1-4; TRBD1 agrees at 8 bases. The trim removed 5 bases at V and 7 bases at J, leaving 12 bases unmatched. The CDR3 is made up of 16 amino acids. Germline lookup yields CDR1 SGHVS and CDR2 FQNEAQ.

The chain links TRBV28 to TRBJ1-5; perhaps TRBD1 as D (5 bases). The V gene lost 3 bases and the J gene lost 5 bases, with 23 bases spanning the gap. The CDR3 extends over 18 amino acids. CDR1 MDHEN and CDR2 SYDVKM come from the germline V gene. The CDR3 nucleotides are TGTGCCAGCAGTTTTACCCGACAGTTTGGGTATAGGTATCAGCCCCAGCATTTT. Translation gives CASSFTRQFGYRYQPQHF.

The chain joins TRBV5-1 to TRBJ2-3, with D perhaps TRBD1 (7 bases). The germline V gene has CDR1 SGHRS and CDR2 YFSETQ. Deletions cut 4 bases from V and 8 bases from J, with 26 bases between. The CDR3 is 17 residues long. The DNA for the CDR3 is TGCGCCAGCAGCGGGCTGGGAGGAGGGGGCACGGTCGGTACGCAGTATTTT. The encoded protein is CASSGLGGGGTVGTQYF.